This T cell receptor beta chain was captured by sequencing in a study of blood T cell repertoires in COVID-19 (dated by TCRdb to 2018 to 2020). Regarding the research as a whole: Samples from collaborators originated in the United States, Italy and Spain and spanned both the acute and convalescent phases of COVID-19. The material from the prospective study consisted of cDNA or gDNA derived from T cells, B-cell-depleted T cells, or PBMCs. The dataset comprised deeply sampled blood TCRbeta repertoires from subjects exposed to, actively infected with, or recovered from COVID-19. A freely available public database, intended as a resource for researchers studying the immune response to SARS-CoV-2, is where the repertoires were released. The samples were drawn from the first 160 participants of the ongoing ImmuneRACE study and from 1,254 subjects provided by 6 global collaborators. The sample metadata nearly always contained a de-identified subject ID, COVID-19 status, age in years and sex. Where available, HLA class I and class II types were obtained from metadata supplied by the sample provider rather than from assay-based typing. Overall study results and their limits: Clinical and demographic metadata were provided uncurated, with the amount varying by source and participant.

The immunoSEQ Assay, a bias-controlled multiplex PCR, was used to amplify TCRbeta CDR3 regions from genomic DNA. In the authors' own workflow: Within the assay, amplification of reference gene primers was used to estimate how many nucleated cells each sample contained. To quantify the absolute abundance of each unique TCRbeta CDR3 rearrangement, sequence reads were collapsed and filtered. Productive Simpson clonality was computed per sample as the square root of Simpson's diversity index over productive rearrangements. TCRdb took over this immuneACCESS table, retaining in-frame rearrangements with V and J assigned. Such tables are incomplete; in checked studies, under half of the missing clones stem from an unresolved V gene, and the remainder is unexplained. V and J calls and clone size follow that table, whereas D and trimming were derived from the DNA. The sample profile shows 250,000 or so clones; about nine tenths of them were found once. Clones ranked in the top ten supply 2.7% of the sample.

Trimming takes 7 bases from V and 7 bases from J, and the germline ends sit 16 bases apart. The CDR3 starts with the cysteine, ends with the phenylalanine, and has 13 residues. This entry keeps only the CDR3 DNA: 39 bases, framed from base 1. From a lookup of the germline V gene, CDR1 and CDR2 are SNHLY and FYNNEI. Collaborating institutions collected whole blood in K2EDTA tubes following their own protocols. For TCRbeta analysis, collaborator samples were shipped as frozen whole blood, as isolated PBMCs, or as DNA extracted from either sample type. With regard to this clone: What this receptor recognizes is not known. Within one base of it there is no much larger clone, and no base qualities were kept.

The material sequenced was peripheral blood. This TCR was recovered from a woman aged 55-70 years with acute or convalescent COVID-19. The sequence is built from TRBV2 and TRBJ1-2; the D gene identity is not certain. The bases are TGTGCCAGCACCGGGATCCCTCGAACTGGCTACACCTTC. Its amino acids are CASTGIPRTGYTF.